Sequencing of this TCR beta chain was carried out in a study of shared clonotypes between healthy human individuals. The deep-level immunoSEQ assay was used. Measured with immunoSEQ multiplex PCR; TCRdb has only the in-frame clones, and not every one. Of 2.3 million or so clones listed, 80% to 95% were seen once; the top ten hold about 0.39%. Study-level points and caveats: Generation probabilities were higher for clonotypes shared across all four sorted-subset donors than for unshared ones. Sample collection involved blood only; tissue repertoires are likely different.

Concerning this clone itself: Its antigen is not known.

Per the germline V gene, CDR1 is LGHNA and CDR2 is YNFKEQ. The V end was cut by 0 bases, the J end by 3 bases, with 21 bases between. This CDR3 is 18 amino acids long. Every one of the donors was a Caucasian adult that lived in Nashville, Tennessee. V gene TRBV4-2 combines with J gene TRBJ2-7; tentative D call: TRBD1 (6 bases). This TCR came from a young man in good health. Some clones in this sample may be carry-over from other donors' samples. Material for sequencing was naive CD4+ T cells from PBMCs. Sample subset: CD45RA+ positively selected. The CDR3 loop is CASSQEGRGSLNLYEQYF. The CDR3 DNA reads as TGTGCCAGCAGCCAAGAAGGCAGGGGTTCGTTAAATCTCTACGAGCAGTACTTC.